The clone carrying this T cell receptor beta chain was seen ten or more times. The data stem from a study of early T cells in non-severe SARS-CoV-2 infection. Study-wide background: Sequenced bulk RNA came from whole blood that was unsorted, and chains were unpaired.

Individual cDNA molecules received unique molecular identifiers. A single record per CDR3 protein comes from TCRdb applying MiXCR to the 5' RACE reads. Among roughly 34,000 distinct CDR3 sequences listed, approximately 7.1% were seen once. The TCR originated in an adult who was a healthcare worker with PCR-confirmed SARS-CoV-2 infection or an uninfected control (not recorded which). The sample consisted of whole blood, taken at baseline.

Here the CDR3 DNA reads TGTGCCAGCAGCCCACCGGGAGGTACTGAAGCTTTCTTT. The encoded protein is CASSPPGGTEAFF. J is TRBJ1-1 and V is TRBV11-3, with D uncertain. V lost 5 bases and J lost 5, with 12 bases in between. Germline lookup yields CDR1 SGHNT and CDR2 YENEEA. The CDR3 spans 13 residues.